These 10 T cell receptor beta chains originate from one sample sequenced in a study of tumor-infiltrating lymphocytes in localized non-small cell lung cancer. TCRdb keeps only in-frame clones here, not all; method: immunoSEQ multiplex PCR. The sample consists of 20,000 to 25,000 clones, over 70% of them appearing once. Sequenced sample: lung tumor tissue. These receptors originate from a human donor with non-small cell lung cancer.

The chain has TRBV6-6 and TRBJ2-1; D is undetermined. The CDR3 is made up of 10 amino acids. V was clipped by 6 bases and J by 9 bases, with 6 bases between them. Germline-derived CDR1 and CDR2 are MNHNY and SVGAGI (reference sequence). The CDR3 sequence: CASSGFEQFF. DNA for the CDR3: TGTGCCAGCAGCGGCTTTGAGCAGTTCTTC.

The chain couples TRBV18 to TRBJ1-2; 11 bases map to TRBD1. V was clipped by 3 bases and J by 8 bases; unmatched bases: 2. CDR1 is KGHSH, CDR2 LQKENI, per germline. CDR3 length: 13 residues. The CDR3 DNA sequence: TGTGCCAGCTCACCCGGACAGGGGGCGGGCTACACCTTC. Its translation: CASSPGQGAGYTF.

CDR3 region: CASSDNQGITVDETQYF. The CDR3 nucleotides read TGTGCCAGCAGTGATAACCAAGGGATCACCGTCGACGAGACCCAGTACTTC. The chain carries TRBV7-7 and TRBJ2-5, with D hard to call. The length of the CDR3 is 17 residues. Germline V gene sequence: CDR1 SSHAT, CDR2 FNYEAQ (reference sequence). V was clipped by 6 bases and J by 5 bases, with 25 bases between them.

The CDR3 region is CASSPDGDTEAFF. The CDR3 DNA reads TGCGCCAGCAGCCCGGACGGCGACACTGAAGCTTTCTTT. The chain carries TRBV5-1 and TRBJ1-1; D remains unclear. Germline CDR1 and CDR2: SGHRS and YFSETQ. This CDR3 has 13 amino acids. V lost 4 bases to trimming and J lost 3 bases, with 10 bases between them.

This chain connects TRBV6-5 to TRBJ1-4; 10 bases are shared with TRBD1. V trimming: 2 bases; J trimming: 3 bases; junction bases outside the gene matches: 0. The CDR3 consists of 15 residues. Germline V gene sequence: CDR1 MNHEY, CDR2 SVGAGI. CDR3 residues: CASSYGTGANEKLFF. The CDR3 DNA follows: TGTGCCAGCAGTTACGGGACAGGGGCTAATGAAAAACTGTTTTTT.

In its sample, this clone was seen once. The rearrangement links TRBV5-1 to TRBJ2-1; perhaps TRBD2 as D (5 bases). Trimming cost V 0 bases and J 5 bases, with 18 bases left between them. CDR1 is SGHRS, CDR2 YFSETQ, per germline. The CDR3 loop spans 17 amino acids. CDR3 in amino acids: CASSLALADAINNEQFF. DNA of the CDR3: TGCGCCAGCAGCTTGGCGCTAGCAGACGCTATTAACAATGAGCAGTTCTTC.

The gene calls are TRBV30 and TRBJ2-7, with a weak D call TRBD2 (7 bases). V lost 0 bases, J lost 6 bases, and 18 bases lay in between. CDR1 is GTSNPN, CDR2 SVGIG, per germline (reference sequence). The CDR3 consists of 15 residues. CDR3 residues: CAWSVRGGRGSEQYF. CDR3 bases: TGTGCCTGGAGTGTACGTGGGGGGCGCGGGAGCGAGCAGTACTTC.

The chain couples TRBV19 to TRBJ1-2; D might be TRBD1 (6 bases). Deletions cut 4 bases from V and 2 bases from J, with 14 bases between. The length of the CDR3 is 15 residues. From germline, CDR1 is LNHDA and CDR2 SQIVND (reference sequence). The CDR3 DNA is TGTGCCAGTAGTAAGGAGGACAGAGGGAACTATGGCTACACCTTC. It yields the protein CASSKEDRGNYGYTF.

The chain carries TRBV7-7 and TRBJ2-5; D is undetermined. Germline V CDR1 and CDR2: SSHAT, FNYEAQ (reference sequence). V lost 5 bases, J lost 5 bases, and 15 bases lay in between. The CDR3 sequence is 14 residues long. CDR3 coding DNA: TGTGCCAGCAGCCTAGGGCCATCTTCGGAGACCCAGTACTTC. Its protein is CASSLGPSSETQYF.

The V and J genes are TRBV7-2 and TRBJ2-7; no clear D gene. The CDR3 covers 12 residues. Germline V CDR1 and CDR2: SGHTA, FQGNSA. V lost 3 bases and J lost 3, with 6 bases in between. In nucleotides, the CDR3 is TGTGCCAGCAGCTTTAGTGGCTACGAGCAGTACTTC. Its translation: CASSFSGYEQYF.